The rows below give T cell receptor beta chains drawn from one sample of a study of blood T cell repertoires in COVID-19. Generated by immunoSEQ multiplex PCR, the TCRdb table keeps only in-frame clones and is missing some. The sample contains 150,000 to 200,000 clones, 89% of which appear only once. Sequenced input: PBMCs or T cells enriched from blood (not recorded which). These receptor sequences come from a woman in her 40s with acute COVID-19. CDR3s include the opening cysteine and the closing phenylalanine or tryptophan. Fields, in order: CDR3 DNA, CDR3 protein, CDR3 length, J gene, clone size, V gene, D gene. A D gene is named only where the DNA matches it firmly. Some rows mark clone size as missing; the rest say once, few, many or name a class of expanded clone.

cdr3_nt: TGTGCCAGCGGGGGGGCGGGGACTAGCCACAATGAGCAGTTCTTC; cdr3_aa: CASGGAGTSHNEQFF; cdr3_length: 15; j_call: TRBJ2-1; clone_size: .; v_call: TRBV6-6; d_call: TRBD2
cdr3_nt: TGTGCCAGCAGCGTAGTTGGCGGGAGTACAGATACGCAGTATTTT; cdr3_aa: CASSVVGGSTDTQYF; cdr3_length: 15; j_call: TRBJ2-3; clone_size: .; v_call: TRBV9; d_call: TRBD2
cdr3_nt: TGTGCCAGCAGGAAGGGACAGGACCGCAATCAGCCCCAGCATTTT; cdr3_aa: CASRKGQDRNQPQHF; cdr3_length: 15; j_call: TRBJ1-5; clone_size: .; v_call: TRBV6-5; d_call: TRBD1
cdr3_nt: TGTGCCTGGACCAGAGGTGGGCGGGAGAGCGATGAGCAGTTCTTC; cdr3_aa: CAWTRGGRESDEQFF; cdr3_length: 15; j_call: TRBJ2-1; clone_size: .; v_call: TRBV30; d_call: TRBD2
cdr3_nt: TGTGCCAGCAGCGTATTTCAGGGGGGCACAGATACGCAGTATTTT; cdr3_aa: CASSVFQGGTDTQYF; cdr3_length: 15; j_call: TRBJ2-3; clone_size: .; v_call: TRBV9; d_call: TRBD1
cdr3_nt: TGTGCCAGTAGTATAAGCGGGGGGGAAGGAGAGACCCAGTACTTC; cdr3_aa: CASSISGGEGETQYF; cdr3_length: 15; j_call: TRBJ2-5; clone_size: .; v_call: TRBV19; d_call: TRBD2
cdr3_nt: TGTGCCAGCAGCCGAAATCCGGGACAGGTGAACACTGAAGCTTTCTTT; cdr3_aa: CASSRNPGQVNTEAFF; cdr3_length: 16; j_call: TRBJ1-1; clone_size: .; v_call: TRBV7-3; d_call: TRBD1
cdr3_nt: TGTGCCAGCAGCTTTACTAGCGGCTCCTACGAGCAGTACTTC; cdr3_aa: CASSFTSGSYEQYF; cdr3_length: 14; j_call: TRBJ2-7; clone_size: once; v_call: TRBV11-2; d_call: TRBD2
cdr3_nt: TGTGCCAGCAGCGTAACGGGTTCTAATGAAAAACTGTTTTTT; cdr3_aa: CASSVTGSNEKLFF; cdr3_length: 14; j_call: TRBJ1-4; clone_size: .; v_call: TRBV9; d_call: .
cdr3_nt: TGTGCCACCAACCAGGGGCGCGGGGGGTCACCCCTCCACTTT; cdr3_aa: CATNQGRGGSPLHF; cdr3_length: 14; j_call: TRBJ1-6; clone_size: .; v_call: TRBV19; d_call: .
cdr3_nt: TGTGCCACCAGCTCAGGACTGGTCTCCTACGAGCAGTACTTC; cdr3_aa: CATSSGLVSYEQYF; cdr3_length: 14; j_call: TRBJ2-7; clone_size: .; v_call: TRBV15; d_call: .
cdr3_nt: TGTGCCAGTACCCCATTGAGGGCAGGTACGCAGTATTTT; cdr3_aa: CASTPLRAGTQYF; cdr3_length: 13; j_call: TRBJ2-3; clone_size: once; v_call: TRBV19; d_call: .
cdr3_nt: TGTGCCAGTAGTATTGGCCCTTCCTACGAGCAGTACTTC; cdr3_aa: CASSIGPSYEQYF; cdr3_length: 13; j_call: TRBJ2-7; clone_size: .; v_call: TRBV19; d_call: .
cdr3_nt: TGTGCCTGGAGTGGGACAGGGGTGGCTGGGCAGTACTTC; cdr3_aa: CAWSGTGVAGQYF; cdr3_length: 13; j_call: TRBJ2-7; clone_size: .; v_call: TRBV30; d_call: TRBD1
cdr3_nt: TGTGCCAGCAGCTTAGCGACAGCCACTGAAGCTTTCTTT; cdr3_aa: CASSLATATEAFF; cdr3_length: 13; j_call: TRBJ1-1; clone_size: .; v_call: TRBV7-8; d_call: .
cdr3_nt: TGCGCCAGCAGCTCAGGGGGGACAACTCAACCTAACTATGGCTACACCTTC; cdr3_aa: CASSSGGTTQPNYGYTF; cdr3_length: 17; j_call: TRBJ1-2; clone_size: .; v_call: TRBV5-1; d_call: TRBD1
cdr3_nt: TGCGCCAGCAGCTTGGCCGTGGGGGCATTAAGCTCCTACAATGAGCAGTTCTTC; cdr3_aa: CASSLAVGALSSYNEQFF; cdr3_length: 18; j_call: TRBJ2-1; clone_size: .; v_call: TRBV5-1; d_call: .
cdr3_nt: TGCAGCGTTGGGGGCAGGGAAGGTCCACCGAATTACGAGCAGTACTTC; cdr3_aa: CSVGGREGPPNYEQYF; cdr3_length: 16; j_call: TRBJ2-7; clone_size: .; v_call: TRBV29-1; d_call: .
cdr3_nt: TGTGCCAGCAGCGTAGCGAGTAGCGGGAGTGCGTACAATGAGCAGTTCTTC; cdr3_aa: CASSVASSGSAYNEQFF; cdr3_length: 17; j_call: TRBJ2-1; clone_size: .; v_call: TRBV9; d_call: TRBD2
cdr3_nt: TGTGCCAGCAGCCCGACCAGGGGTGGGAACACTGAAGCTTTCTTT; cdr3_aa: CASSPTRGGNTEAFF; cdr3_length: 15; j_call: TRBJ1-1; clone_size: .; v_call: TRBV14; d_call: .
cdr3_nt: TGTGCCACCTCGCGGGGAAACGACGAGCAGTACTTC; cdr3_aa: CATSRGNDEQYF; cdr3_length: 12; j_call: TRBJ2-7; clone_size: few; v_call: TRBV24-1; d_call: .
cdr3_nt: TGTGCCAGCACCCTGAGGAGCTCTGGAAACACCATATATTTT; cdr3_aa: CASTLRSSGNTIYF; cdr3_length: 14; j_call: TRBJ1-3; clone_size: .; v_call: TRBV3-1/TRBV3-2; d_call: .
cdr3_nt: TGCGCCAGCAGCCAAGAACTGTCGGACAGTCCCTACGAGCAGTACTTC; cdr3_aa: CASSQELSDSPYEQYF; cdr3_length: 16; j_call: TRBJ2-7; clone_size: many; v_call: TRBV4-3; d_call: .
cdr3_nt: TGTGCCAGCAGCTTATCGGATTCACCCCTCCACTTT; cdr3_aa: CASSLSDSPLHF; cdr3_length: 12; j_call: TRBJ1-6; clone_size: .; v_call: TRBV7-9; d_call: .
cdr3_nt: TGTGCCAGCAGTGGCCCCCTAGCGGGGGAAAGACAAGAGACCCAGTACTTC; cdr3_aa: CASSGPLAGERQETQYF; cdr3_length: 17; j_call: TRBJ2-5; clone_size: .; v_call: TRBV6-1; d_call: TRBD2
cdr3_nt: TGTGCCAGCTCCGACAGCCCTCCCTCCCAGCAGTACTTC; cdr3_aa: CASSDSPPSQQYF; cdr3_length: 13; j_call: TRBJ2-7; clone_size: .; v_call: TRBV18; d_call: .
cdr3_nt: TGTGCCAGCAGCGTTAAGGGGGACGGCAATCAGCCCCAGCATTTT; cdr3_aa: CASSVKGDGNQPQHF; cdr3_length: 15; j_call: TRBJ1-5; clone_size: .; v_call: TRBV9; d_call: .
cdr3_nt: TGTGCCAGCAGCTCATACCCAACTATACTAGCGGGGGGGCAAGTCTGGACGCAGTATTTT; cdr3_aa: CASSSYPTILAGGQVWTQYF; cdr3_length: 20; j_call: TRBJ2-3; clone_size: .; v_call: TRBV6-8; d_call: TRBD2
cdr3_nt: TGTGCCAGCAGCCCAAGGGACAGGGGAACATACGAGCAGTACTTC; cdr3_aa: CASSPRDRGTYEQYF; cdr3_length: 15; j_call: TRBJ2-7; clone_size: .; v_call: TRBV21-1; d_call: .
cdr3_nt: TGTGCCAGCAGCTTAGCGATTCAGGGCGGAACTTTTGGCACCATATATTTT; cdr3_aa: CASSLAIQGGTFGTIYF; cdr3_length: 17; j_call: TRBJ1-3; clone_size: .; v_call: TRBV7-8; d_call: .
cdr3_nt: TGTGCCACCAGTGACGGAAGGGGGCTGGGGCAGCCCCAGCATTTT; cdr3_aa: CATSDGRGLGQPQHF; cdr3_length: 15; j_call: TRBJ1-5; clone_size: .; v_call: TRBV24-1; d_call: TRBD1
cdr3_nt: TGTGCCAGCAGTTCCTTGACAGGGGGGGCTGGAAACACCATATATTTT; cdr3_aa: CASSSLTGGAGNTIYF; cdr3_length: 16; j_call: TRBJ1-3; clone_size: .; v_call: TRBV28; d_call: TRBD1
cdr3_nt: TGTGCCAGCAGCCATCGAGACCTAGCGGGAGCTTATCTTGTGGATGAGCAGTTCTTC; cdr3_aa: CASSHRDLAGAYLVDEQFF; cdr3_length: 19; j_call: TRBJ2-1; clone_size: .; v_call: TRBV3-1/TRBV3-2; d_call: TRBD2
cdr3_nt: TGCGCCAGCAGCCAGCCACAGGGGGATAGCAATCAGCCCCAGCATTTT; cdr3_aa: CASSQPQGDSNQPQHF; cdr3_length: 16; j_call: TRBJ1-5; clone_size: .; v_call: TRBV4-1; d_call: TRBD1
cdr3_nt: TGTGCCAGCAGTTCACGACAGGTGGGAAATGAAAAACTGTTTTTT; cdr3_aa: CASSSRQVGNEKLFF; cdr3_length: 15; j_call: TRBJ1-4; clone_size: .; v_call: TRBV6-2/TRBV6-3; d_call: .
cdr3_nt: TGTGCCAGCAGCTGGGGACTAGCTGCAGAGACCCAGTACTTC; cdr3_aa: CASSWGLAAETQYF; cdr3_length: 14; j_call: TRBJ2-5; clone_size: once; v_call: TRBV5-4; d_call: TRBD2
cdr3_nt: TGTGCCAGTAGTAGGCGGCGACAGGGAGTGATGAACACTGAAGCTTTCTTT; cdr3_aa: CASSRRRQGVMNTEAFF; cdr3_length: 17; j_call: TRBJ1-1; clone_size: .; v_call: TRBV19; d_call: TRBD1
cdr3_nt: TGTGCCAGTAGCAGGGGAAGGCAGCCCCAGCATTTT; cdr3_aa: CASSRGRQPQHF; cdr3_length: 12; j_call: TRBJ1-5; clone_size: .; v_call: TRBV19; d_call: .
cdr3_nt: TGTGCCAGCAGCTCGGGGACAGGGGCTGGAGAGCAGTACTTC; cdr3_aa: CASSSGTGAGEQYF; cdr3_length: 14; j_call: TRBJ2-7; clone_size: once; v_call: TRBV7-3; d_call: TRBD1
cdr3_nt: TGTGCCAGCAGCCACCCGACAGGGGGCTCGAATTCACCCCTCCACTTT; cdr3_aa: CASSHPTGGSNSPLHF; cdr3_length: 16; j_call: TRBJ1-6; clone_size: once; v_call: TRBV3-1/TRBV3-2; d_call: TRBD1
cdr3_nt: TGTGCCAGCAGCCCAACGGGTATCGAAGAGACCCAGTACTTC; cdr3_aa: CASSPTGIEETQYF; cdr3_length: 14; j_call: TRBJ2-5; clone_size: once; v_call: TRBV7-2; d_call: .
cdr3_nt: TGTGCCAGCAGCCGAGGACTAGACACAGATACGCAGTATTTT; cdr3_aa: CASSRGLDTDTQYF; cdr3_length: 14; j_call: TRBJ2-3; clone_size: .; v_call: TRBV4-2; d_call: TRBD2
cdr3_nt: TGTGCAGCGGGAAACACCGGGGAGCTGTTTTTT; cdr3_aa: CAAGNTGELFF; cdr3_length: 11; j_call: TRBJ2-2; clone_size: .; v_call: TRBV7-9; d_call: TRBD2
cdr3_nt: TGTGCCAGCAGCGCAGGGGGCAGCAATCAGCCCCAGCATTTT; cdr3_aa: CASSAGGSNQPQHF; cdr3_length: 14; j_call: TRBJ1-5; clone_size: .; v_call: TRBV9; d_call: TRBD1
cdr3_nt: TGCGCCAGCAGCTTACAGGGACCCTCCAATTCACCCCTCCACTTT; cdr3_aa: CASSLQGPSNSPLHF; cdr3_length: 15; j_call: TRBJ1-6; clone_size: .; v_call: TRBV5-1; d_call: .
cdr3_nt: TGTGCCAGCAGGGAGGGCACCTATGGCTACACCTTC; cdr3_aa: CASREGTYGYTF; cdr3_length: 12; j_call: TRBJ1-2; clone_size: .; v_call: TRBV5-5; d_call: .
cdr3_nt: TGTGCCAGCAGCTTAGTTGCTAGCGGGGGACCCTACGAGCAGTACTTC; cdr3_aa: CASSLVASGGPYEQYF; cdr3_length: 16; j_call: TRBJ2-7; clone_size: .; v_call: TRBV7-2; d_call: TRBD2
cdr3_nt: TGTGCCAGTAGTTTCCGACAGGGAGGACGGAATCAGCCCCAGCATTTT; cdr3_aa: CASSFRQGGRNQPQHF; cdr3_length: 16; j_call: TRBJ1-5; clone_size: .; v_call: TRBV19; d_call: TRBD1
cdr3_nt: TGTGCCTGGAGTGTATCGGGGGACAATCAGCCCCAGCATTTT; cdr3_aa: CAWSVSGDNQPQHF; cdr3_length: 14; j_call: TRBJ1-5; clone_size: .; v_call: TRBV30; d_call: .
cdr3_nt: TGTGCCAGTAGTGGGCTAGCGGGAACCACAGATACGCAGTATTTT; cdr3_aa: CASSGLAGTTDTQYF; cdr3_length: 15; j_call: TRBJ2-3; clone_size: .; v_call: TRBV19; d_call: TRBD2
cdr3_nt: TGTGCCAGCCAACTAGCGGGAGAAGATACGCAGTATTTT; cdr3_aa: CASQLAGEDTQYF; cdr3_length: 13; j_call: TRBJ2-3; clone_size: .; v_call: TRBV5-5; d_call: TRBD2
cdr3_nt: TGTGCCTGGAGTGTGACGGACGGAGGATGGCAGCAGTACTTC; cdr3_aa: CAWSVTDGGWQQYF; cdr3_length: 14; j_call: TRBJ2-7; clone_size: .; v_call: TRBV30; d_call: .
cdr3_nt: TGCGCCAGCAGCTTGATGTCCGGGAGGAGGGACAATGAGCAGTTCTTC; cdr3_aa: CASSLMSGRRDNEQFF; cdr3_length: 16; j_call: TRBJ2-1; clone_size: .; v_call: TRBV5-1; d_call: TRBD2